The 15 T cell receptor beta chains in this list originate from one sample, sequenced in a study of shared clonotypes between healthy human individuals. Generated by immunoSEQ multiplex PCR, the TCRdb table keeps only in-frame clones and is missing some. The data hold about 1,500,000 clones, with approximately 97% observed a single time. Sequencing was done on a sample of naive CD4+ T cells sorted from blood. Subset in this sample: CD45RA+ positively selected. The receptors shown here come from a man under 40 in good health.

The chain joins TRBV5-1 to TRBJ1-1; D perhaps matches TRBD1 (5 bases). The germline gives CDR1 SGHRS, CDR2 YFSETQ. Trimming left V 0 bases short and J 1 base short, with 10 bases between. The CDR3 is made up of 15 amino acids. The CDR3 is CASSLATTGNTEAFF. In DNA form, the CDR3 reads TGCGCCAGCAGCTTGGCGACAACAGGGAACACTGAAGCTTTCTTT.

This chain connects TRBV9 to TRBJ2-3; TRBD2 agrees at 9 bases. V gave up 0 bases and J gave up 4 bases; unmatched junction bases: 9. Germline V gene lookup returns CDR1 SGDLS and CDR2 YYNGEE. This CDR3 is 17 amino acids long. This CDR3 reads CASSVGGGGRAPDTQYF. CDR3 sequence (DNA): TGTGCCAGCAGCGTAGGCGGAGGCGGGAGGGCCCCAGATACGCAGTATTTT. Full variable domain (rest looked up from reference TRBV9 and TRBJ2-3): DSGVTQTPKHLITATGQRVTLRCSPRSGDLSVYWYQQSLDQGLQFLIQYYNGEERAKGNILERFSAQQFPDLHSELNLSSLELGDSALYFCASSVGGGGRAPDTQYFGPGTRLTVL.

This sequence joins TRBV27 and TRBJ2-7, with D possibly called TRBD1 or TRBD2 (5 bases each). The CDR3 contains 12 residues. CDR1 is MNHEY and CDR2 is SMNVEV in the germline V gene (reference sequence). V gave up 6 bases and J gave up 10 bases, with 16 bases separating them. CDR3 bases: TGTGCCAGCAGCTCACCTCCGGGACCACAGTACTTC. It translates to CASSSPPGPQYF.

This chain connects TRBV5-1 to TRBJ1-1; D might be TRBD1 (5 bases). The CDR3 runs 15 residues. V shed 1 base and J shed 4 bases, with 14 bases lying between them. Per germline, CDR1 SGHRS and CDR2 YFSETQ. The DNA of the CDR3 is TGCGCCAGCAGCTTGCCCAAGGCAACAGGCACTGAAGCTTTCTTT. Translation: CASSLPKATGTEAFF. The variable domain in full, completed from reference TRBV5-1 and TRBJ1-1, reads KAGVTQTPRYLIKTRGQQVTLSCSPISGHRSVSWYQQTPGQGLQFLFEYFSETQRNKGNFPGRFSGRQFSNSRSEMNVSTLELGDSALYLCASSLPKATGTEAFFGQGTRLTVV.

V gene TRBV11-3 combines with J gene TRBJ2-1; 9 bases match TRBD2. J lost 0 bases, V lost 5 bases, and 5 bases had no gene match. Germline V lookup: CDR1 SGHNT, CDR2 YENEEA. CDR3 length: 16 amino acids. Here the CDR3 DNA reads TGTGCCAGCAGCCAGGTTAGCGGGAGCTCCTACAATGAGCAGTTCTTC. Encoded protein: CASSQVSGSSYNEQFF.

Here the CDR3 DNA reads TGTGCCAGCAGCGCCGGGCGGTATCAGTACTTC. This encodes CASSAGRYQYF. The chain links TRBV9 to TRBJ2-5; D not certain. Looked up from germline, CDR1 is SGDLS and CDR2 is YYNGEE. The CDR3 length is 11 residues. V lost 3 bases and J 11 bases, leaving 11 bases between the germline ends. The complete variable domain, with remaining parts taken from reference TRBV9 and TRBJ2-5, reads DSGVTQTPKHLITATGQRVTLRCSPRSGDLSVYWYQQSLDQGLQFLIQYYNGEERAKGNILERFSAQQFPDLHSELNLSSLELGDSALYFCASSAGRYQYFGPGTRLLVL.

The genes are TRBV6-5 and TRBJ2-2; perhaps TRBD2 as D (5 bases). This CDR3 region has 14 residues. CDR1 and CDR2 (germline): MNHEY, SVGAGI. The V gene lost 8 bases and the J gene lost 3 bases, with 13 bases spanning the gap. The CDR3 loop reads CASGELVYTGELFF. In nucleotides, the CDR3 is TGTGCCAGCGGTGAACTAGTGTACACCGGGGAGCTGTTTTTT.

This clone was detected only once. The V and J genes are TRBV28 and TRBJ1-5; TRBD1 is a possible D gene (6 bases). CDR1 and CDR2 (germline): MDHEN, SYDVKM. The CDR3 sequence is 15 residues long. Deletions cut 6 bases from V and 6 bases from J, with 18 bases between. CDR3 nucleotide sequence: TGTGCCAGCAGCACTCTTTCGGGGGGCGGTCAGCCCCAGCATTTT. Translated, it gives CASSTLSGGGQPQHF.

V and J are TRBV6-5 and TRBJ2-1; a weak D match, TRBD2 (5 bases). Looked up from germline, CDR1 is MNHEY and CDR2 is SVGAGI. The CDR3 sequence is 14 residues long. V lost 4 bases and J lost 8, with 15 bases in between. CDR3 in DNA: TGTGCCAGCAGTTTGCCCGGAGGTAGGGATGAGCAGTTCTTC. Amino acids: CASSLPGGRDEQFF.

Concerning this clone itself: This CDR3 is also generated by other DNA sequences in the sample. The rearrangement uses TRBV27 and TRBJ2-5; D is perhaps TRBD1 (6 bases). This CDR3 is 13 amino acids long. Per germline, CDR1 MNHEY and CDR2 SMNVEV (reference sequence). Trimming took 3 bases from V and 2 from J, leaving 7 bases between them. This CDR3 reads CASSFTGQETQYF. The CDR3 DNA is TGTGCCAGCAGTTTCACAGGGCAAGAGACCCAGTACTTC.

The chain couples TRBV5-1 to TRBJ2-7, with TRBD2 matching 9 bases. Germline assignment: CDR1 SGHRS and CDR2 YFSETQ. The CDR3 sequence is 15 residues long. Trimming at V came to 4 bases and at J to 4 bases, leaving 9 bases not matched to a gene. The CDR3, as DNA: TGCGCCAGCAGCGAAGCGGGGGGAGGAGATTACGAGCAGTACTTC. Protein sequence: CASSEAGGGDYEQYF.

This rearrangement joins TRBV7-9 to TRBJ2-3, with D possibly matching TRBD2 (5 bases). The germline V and J ends were trimmed by 9 bases and 2 bases, with 18 bases remaining between them. The CDR3 runs 15 residues. In germline, CDR1 is SEHNR, CDR2 FQNEAQ (reference sequence). The CDR3 DNA reads TGTGCCAGAGCTAAGTTGGGAGCACCCACAGATACGCAGTATTTT. Protein sequence: CARAKLGAPTDTQYF. The variable domain in full, completed from reference TRBV7-9 and TRBJ2-3, reads DTGVSQNPRHKITKRGQNVTFRCDPISEHNRLYWYRQTLGQGPEFLTYFQNEAQLEKSRLLSDRFSAERPKGSFSTLEIQRTEQGDSAMYLCARAKLGAPTDTQYFGPGTRLTVL.

The chain uses TRBV5-6 and TRBJ2-1; D unresolved. The CDR3 is made up of 18 amino acids. CDR1 is SGHDT, CDR2 YYEEEE, per germline. Deletions cut 0 bases from V and 6 bases from J, with 22 bases between. CDR3 sequence reads: CASSLDGLGGRVGNEQFF. CDR3 DNA: TGTGCCAGCAGCTTGGATGGTCTTGGTGGGCGAGTGGGCAATGAGCAGTTCTTC. Full variable domain (rest looked up from reference TRBV5-6 and TRBJ2-1): DAGVTQSPTHLIKTRGQQVTLRCSPKSGHDTVSWYQQALGQGPQFIFQYYEEEERQRGNFPDRFSGHQFPNYSSELNVNALLLGDSALYLCASSLDGLGGRVGNEQFFGPGTRLTVL.

This chain links TRBV5-1 with TRBJ2-5; D call uncertain. With 5 bases removed from V and 4 bases from J, the gap between germline ends came to 6 bases. Germline CDR1 is SGHRS and CDR2 is YFSETQ. This CDR3 comprises 11 residues. The CDR3 sequence is CASSYRETQYF. CDR3 DNA sequence: TGCGCCAGCAGTTATCGAGAGACCCAGTACTTC.

The V gene is TRBV5-1, the J gene TRBJ1-1; D is undetermined. Germline V gene data show CDR1 as SGHRS and CDR2 as YFSETQ. This CDR3 has 13 residues. V was cut by 0 bases and J by 4 bases, with 7 bases left in between. CDR3 protein: CASSLDAVTEAFF. The DNA of the CDR3 is TGCGCCAGCAGCTTGGATGCGGTCACTGAAGCTTTCTTT.